This record looks at one T cell receptor (beta chain) sequence and its context. Its target antigen remains unknown. Per-base qualities were not stored, and no clone one base away is much larger. These data originate in a study of cytomegalovirus exposure and HLA in healthy donors (dated by TCRdb to about 2017). Notes on the research overall: An earlier analysis of around 600 of the donors reported more than 250 Gb of sequence data and roughly 100 million unique TCR beta sequences from 190 million or so T cells. An early release covering approximately 600 HLA-typed donors comprised about 300 gigabases of sequencing data and roughly 85 million unique TCR sequences. The genetic ancestry cluster associated with self-reported Caucasian donors included 81% of the 300 to 400 genotyped donors. The aim of the study was to test whether cataloging public T cell receptors could identify signatures of past pathogen exposure. The study profiled the T cell repertoires of under 700 subjects by immunosequencing and related them to cytomegalovirus serostatus. In addition to the first cohort of about 650 subjects, a separate validation cohort of 120 different subjects was used. High-throughput TCR immunosequencing, statistical association of individual TCRs with disease status, and machine learning were combined to predict cytomegalovirus infection status. A later analysis re-analyzed previously published TCR beta repertoires from about 600 donors and added high-resolution HLA genotyping to study TCR occurrence patterns. Rather than using new phenotypic data, the later analysis identified candidate immune exposures from TCR beta sequences and from how often those sequences occurred across donors. In an earlier analysis of roughly 600 of the donors, high-throughput TCR beta sequencing was used to judge whether each TCR beta V gene segment behaved as functional or pseudogenic. Alongside the repertoire data, information on donor age, sex, ethnicity and CMV serostatus was compiled. In a later genetic analysis, genome-wide SNP genotypes for about three fifths of the roughly 670 donors were used, and that subset was treated as a discovery cohort. All discovery cohort repertoires had been generated on a single sequencing platform. Class I and class II HLA loci were covered by the typing at four-digit resolution. The number of donors typed differed by locus, with 629-630 for A, B, C, DRB1 and DQB1, around 560 for DQA1, 606 for DPA1, and under 490 for DPB1. Because of strong linkage in the cohort, five DR-DQ haplotypes were treated as single units for association and clustering. Among roughly 400 genotyped donors of the cohort, an average of around 250,000 unique TCR beta nucleotide sequences was sequenced per donor, of which about 19% were non-productive. Points the paper makes about the study in general: In a later analysis, the rate of TCR association differed among HLA loci, with DRB1 alleles having the most associated TCRs and HLA-C alleles having the fewest. At a false discovery rate of 0.05, a later analysis linked 15,000 to 20,000 TCR beta sequences to specific HLA alleles. A later genetic analysis reported fewer N-insertions in productive TCRs among donors in an Asian-associated ancestry cluster than the roughly 700-donor mean. In a later analysis, several top co-occurrence clusters were reported to appear linked to parvovirus B19, influenza, CMV and Epstein-Barr virus. A further reported finding was that TCR beta sequences accurately predicted the HLA-A and HLA-B alleles for most subjects in the first cohort. In an earlier analysis of around 600 of the donors, most TCR beta V segments were observed in productive rearrangements about 87% or about 30% of the time, broadly matching IMGT annotations. A cluster of highly shared sequence variants was judged likely to represent a technical artifact of the sequencing pipeline. Some IMGT-functional V segments, including TRBV6-2 and TRBV6-3, could not be told apart with the 87-base-pair reads, so those segments were excluded. Linkage disequilibrium might explain the correlated functional status among segregating V segments, but an unknown experimental factor could not be excluded. An association between a missense DCLRE1C variant and V-gene and J-gene trimming of TCR beta chains was found in a later genetic analysis and replicated in an independent cohort. Immune exposure information for the cohort was limited to CMV serostatus. A total of roughly 160 TCR beta chains were listed by the study as associated with cytomegalovirus. The cohort was sequenced for TCR beta chains only, and without alpha or paired-chain data the features that could be detected were limited. When HLA alleles, especially DR and DQ, strongly co-occurred, attributing TCR associations to individual alleles was difficult. In a later analysis, HLA-associated TCR beta chains were found to be more clonally expanded and to have lower generation probabilities than equally common non-associated chains. A later analysis found that most CMV-associated TCR beta chains appeared HLA-restricted, with HLA associations seemingly driven largely by CMV exposure. The classifier was reported to diagnose cytomegalovirus status with high specificity and sensitivity in both the original cohort and the validation cohort. HLA typing was unavailable for some donors at each locus, so association tests used only the typed subset. While some public TCRs were present in many individuals, most TCR sequences turned up only very rarely across donors. The authors suggested that the approach could potentially be generalized to other disease states and immunological phenotypes. A few of the identified cytomegalovirus-associated TCR beta chains were confirmed in vitro to be specific for cytomegalovirus antigens. Because counts were too low, some 16 rarely observed V segments, including chromosome 9 orphons, were excluded from the earlier analysis of around 640 of the donors. Presence/absence analyses assumed roughly uniform sequencing depth across donors, an assumption that may not hold.

In total, 500 to 700 healthy bone marrow donors made up the cohort. Cohort members were all nominally healthy when sampled, although unrecorded immune exposures were likely present. The donor tested CMV seropositive and was one of the 289 seropositive cohort members. Each donor provided a peripheral blood sample, and peripheral blood mononuclear cells were used for TCR beta sequencing. The Qiagen DNeasy Blood Extraction Kit was used to extract genomic DNA from the blood cell samples. V loses 4 bases at its end and J loses 0 bases; junction bases beyond the gene matches: 11. The CDR3 runs 18 residues from the cysteine to the phenylalanine. Just the 54-base CDR3 DNA is kept, in frame starting at base 1. The CDR1 and CDR2 encoded by the germline V gene are SGHAT and FQNNGV. Libraries were prepared through the immunoSEQ multiplex PCR assay. A mixture of 60 forward primers for TCR Vbeta segments and 13 reverse primers for TCR Jbeta segments was used in the multiplex PCR. The CDR3 region of rearranged TCR beta genes was amplified from genomic DNA by a multiplex PCR assay. The Illumina HiSeq System was used to sequence the amplified TCR beta libraries as 87-base-pair reads. The study's own analysis went as follows. In a later analysis, around 80 million unique TCR beta chains were counted across the 666 repertoires, and roughly 11 million of these chains were shared by at least two donors. Raw reads were error-corrected and collapsed into unique sequences with a nearest-neighbor algorithm that merged closely related sequences to remove PCR and sequencing errors. CDR3 sequences were aligned to IMGT reference sequences to assign V, D and J gene segments. Each retained sequence needed at least a six-nucleotide match to both a V gene segment and a J gene segment. Rearrangements were classified as productive when the CDR3 lacked stop codons and remained in frame with V and J, and all other rearrangements were classified as non-productive. Following IMGT convention, CDR3 was defined as the stretch from the second conserved V-encoded cysteine up to the conserved J-encoded phenylalanine. The earlier analysis of about 590 of the donors excluded sequences that lacked an unambiguous match to a single V gene segment. An earlier analysis of fewer than 750 of the donors classified V segments as functional when productive rearrangements were above 56.7% and as segregating when the standard deviation between donors was above 5%. To diagnose cytomegalovirus status from the catalog of TCR beta chain sequences, a statistical classification framework was built. In a later analysis, V and J genes were assigned by comparing TCR nucleotide sequences against IMGT/GENE-DB human TR gene sequences. A later analysis assigned CDR3 sequences and most-parsimonious VDJ recombination scenarios with the TCRdist pipeline. A later analysis defined each TCR beta chain by its CDR3 amino acid sequence plus V-gene family, and excluded reads lacking a unique V-gene family. To address suspected cross-contamination and a sequencing artifact, a later analysis removed under 600 highly shared, low-generation-probability nucleotide sequences. For each public chain, a later analysis derived a clonal expansion index from normalized ranks of inferred template counts within each repertoire. In a later analysis, generation probabilities were computed with a VDJ recombination model fitted to out-of-frame rearrangements, and the resulting probabilities were checked against IGoR. A later analysis scored TCR-TCR, TCR-HLA and TCR-CMV co-occurrence with hypergeometric tests, applying a repertoire-size bias correction to TCR pairs. To estimate false discovery rates, a later analysis permuted the HLA or CMV assignments 20 times. A later analysis grouped co-occurring TCRs with DBSCAN, adding TCRdist sequence similarity when clustering within HLA-allele-positive subsets. For co-occurrence clustering, repertoires with fewer than 30,000 or more than 120,000 public chains were excluded, along with 4 to 6 repertoires with anomalous nucleotide sharing. As stored in TCRdb, this immuneACCESS dataset retains in-frame rearrangements with V and J assigned. A fraction of the clones does not appear; measured against another copy, unresolved V genes explain less than half of the discrepancy, and the remainder lacks a known reason. V, J and clone size derive from that table, while D and trimming were established from the DNA sequence. The sample has 110,000 to 150,000 clones on record, approximately 80% of them singletons. The ten most abundant clones make up about 2.4% of the sample.

The chain is encoded by TRBV11-2 joined to TRBJ1-4, and TRBD1 aligns with 7 junction nucleotides. This clonotype was obtained from a woman aged 18-29 years in good health and CMV-seropositive. The sequencing input was PBMCs. The DNA reads TGTGCCAGCAGCTCGGGTCGTAGGGGGCTTGCAACTAATGAAAAACTGTTTTTT. Its protein product is CASSSGRRGLATNEKLFF. The reference TRBV11-2 and TRBJ1-4 proteins fill in what lies around the CDR3, so the full variable domain reads EAGVAQSPRYKIIEKRQSVAFWCNPISGHATLYWYQQILGQGPKLLIQFQNNGVVDDSQLPKDRFSAERLKGVDSTLKIQPAKLEDSAVYLCASSSGRRGLATNEKLFFGSGTQLSVL.